These 21 T cell receptor beta chains were sequenced from one sample in a study of T cells after yellow fever vaccination. TCRdb re-called the 5' RACE reads through MiXCR, storing one row per CDR3 protein. This table holds about 300,000 distinct CDR3 sequences, around 9.3% found once. Specimen: CD4+ T cells sorted from PBMCs, collected 5 days after the yellow fever booster vaccination. Receptor source: a man between 18 and 35 years old who received the YFV17D yellow fever vaccine.

The V call is TRBV20-1, the J call TRBJ1-6; 11 nucleotides align to TRBD1. The V segment lost 2 bases and the J segment 9 bases; nucleotides outside the gene matches: 6. Germline-derived CDR1 and CDR2 are DFQATT and SNEGSKA (reference sequence). The CDR3 is 15 amino acids. The chain's CDR3 is CSARTDRGLGSPLHF. The CDR3 DNA follows: TGCAGTGCTAGAACGGACAGGGGGCTTGGTTCACCCCTCCACTTT.

In this sample, this clonotype turned up many times. The chain couples TRBV7-2 to TRBJ1-4; tentative D call: TRBD1 (6 bases). V gave up 5 bases and J gave up 6 bases, with 16 bases separating them. Per the germline V gene, CDR1 is SGHTA and CDR2 is FQGNSA. The CDR3 length is 15 residues. The chain's CDR3 is CASSRGQTKHEKLFF. CDR3 in DNA: TGTGCCAGCAGCCGAGGACAGACTAAACATGAAAAACTGTTTTTT.

This clonotype showed up many times. The chain couples TRBV18 to TRBJ1-5; tentatively, D is TRBD1 (6 bases). CDR1 is KGHSH and CDR2 is LQKENI in the germline V gene. V was cut by 8 bases and J by 4 bases, with 12 bases left in between. This CDR3 contains 13 residues. CDR3 protein: CASSPGTNQPQHF. CDR3 DNA sequence: TGTGCCAGCAGTCCCGGGACAAATCAGCCCCAGCATTTT.

This clonotype showed up just a few times. V and J are TRBV13 and TRBJ2-3; 7 positions agree with TRBD2. This CDR3 region has 17 residues. In germline, CDR1 is PRHDT, CDR2 FYEKMQ (reference sequence). V lost 0 bases and J lost 3; bases outside the gene matches: 9. CDR3 bases: TGTGCCAGCAGCTTAGGGGGTCTGGCGGGGGTTACAGATACGCAGTATTTT. This encodes CASSLGGLAGVTDTQYF.

This clonotype was counted ten times or more. J is TRBJ2-7 and V is TRBV12-3 or TRBV12-4; D possibly corresponds to TRBD2 (7 bases). CDR3 length equals 16 residues. Trimming removed 3 bases from V and 5 bases from J, with 20 bases in between. Here the CDR3 DNA reads TGTGCCAGCAGTTTGGGGGGGCTGAGGGGGTCCAACGAGCAGTACTTC. It is translated as CASSLGGLRGSNEQYF.

There are a few counts of this clonotype. This chain joins TRBV3-1 and TRBJ1-2, with 7 bases fitting TRBD1. CDR3 size: 13 residues. Germline V lookup: CDR1 LGHDT, CDR2 YNNKEL (reference sequence). Unmatched junction bases numbered 7, after V lost 4 bases and J lost 8 bases. The CDR3 loop reads CASSLSLDRGYTF. In nucleotides, the CDR3 is TGTGCCAGCAGCCTCTCCCTGGACAGGGGCTACACCTTC. Looking up the rest from reference TRBV3-1 and TRBJ1-2 gives the full variable domain: DTAVSQTPKYLVTQMGNDKSIKCEQNLGHDTMYWYKQDSKKFLKIMFSYNNKELIINETVPNRFSPKSPDKAHLNLHINSLELGDSAVYFCASSLSLDRGYTFGSGTRLTVV.

This clonotype has only a few counts. V usage is TRBV5-1 and J usage is TRBJ1-1; TRBD1 might be the D (5 bases). Between the trimmed V and J ends, which lost 0 bases and 0 bases, there was a span of 12 bases. Per the germline V gene, CDR1 is SGHRS and CDR2 is YFSETQ. This CDR3 comprises 16 residues. The CDR3 sequence: CASSLEPRGVNTEAFF. The CDR3 nucleotides are TGCGCCAGCAGCTTGGAACCTAGAGGGGTGAACACTGAAGCTTTCTTT.

The V and J genes are TRBV4-2 and TRBJ2-7; D gene ambiguous. Trimming stripped 0 bases from V and 0 bases from J, with 9 bases between. The germline V gene has CDR1 LGHNA and CDR2 YNFKEQ. The CDR3 covers 15 residues. In nucleotides, the CDR3 is TGTGCCAGCAGCCAAGATCCGAGCAGCTCCTACGAGCAGTACTTC. Translating gives CASSQDPSSSYEQYF.

This clonotype has a handful of counts. V gene TRBV5-1 combines with J gene TRBJ1-1, with D unresolved. The CDR3 has 14 residues. Germline loops: CDR1 SGHRS, CDR2 YFSETQ. Trimming removed 4 bases at V and 1 base at J, with 11 bases between. CDR3 in amino acids: CASSKAGSNTEAFF. The CDR3 DNA reads as TGCGCCAGCAGCAAAGCAGGATCGAACACTGAAGCTTTCTTT.

This clonotype has more than one count but fewer than ten. The chain uses TRBV20-1 and TRBJ2-3, with D tentatively TRBD1 (5 bases). Germline-derived CDR1 and CDR2 are DFQATT and SNEGSKA (reference sequence). The CDR3 runs to 14 residues. Trimming shortened V by 6 bases and J by 2 bases, and 15 bases separated the two germline ends. Here the CDR3 reads CSAPYRQFTDTQYF. Written as DNA, the CDR3 is TGCAGTGCCCCGTACAGACAGTTCACAGATACGCAGTATTTT.

The V and J genes are TRBV30 and TRBJ2-5; TRBD2 agrees at 10 bases. The CDR3 length is 14 residues. V lost 4 bases, J lost 8 bases, and 10 bases stayed unmatched. Germline CDR1 and CDR2: GTSNPN and SVGIG (reference sequence). CDR3 nucleotides: TGTGCCTGGACCCCTAGCGGGAGCCGCCTTACCCAGTACTTC. The encoded protein is CAWTPSGSRLTQYF.

This clonotype was seen ten or more times. CDR3 in DNA: TGCGCCAGCAGTAAGCGAGCGGGGGTACCGAACACCGGGGAGCTGTTTTTT. Amino acids: CASSKRAGVPNTGELFF. V is TRBV5-1 and J is TRBJ2-2, with 8 bases fitting TRBD2. J gave up 0 bases and V 5 bases, and 9 bases lay outside the gene matches. The CDR3 is made up of 17 amino acids. Germline V gene data show CDR1 as SGHRS and CDR2 as YFSETQ.

This clonotype was seen repeatedly, ten times or more. The V gene is TRBV4-3, the J gene TRBJ1-2; maybe TRBD1 (6 bases). Germline CDR1 reads LGHNA; CDR2 reads YSLEER. The V end lost 2 bases, the J end lost 8 bases, and 15 bases lay between the germline ends. The length of the CDR3 is 14 residues. This chain's CDR3 is CASSQLGQYGGYTF. The CDR3 DNA reads TGCGCCAGCAGCCAATTAGGACAGTACGGCGGCTACACCTTC.

V is TRBV12-3 or TRBV12-4 and J is TRBJ1-1, with D possibly TRBD1 on 6 matching bases. The CDR3 is 14 amino acids. V was trimmed by 0 bases and J by 7 bases, leaving 12 bases between them. Here the CDR3 reads CASSLAGARIEAFF. CDR3 nucleotides: TGTGCCAGCAGTTTAGCGGGGGCCCGTATTGAAGCTTTCTTT.

A few counts support this clonotype. The rearrangement uses TRBV3-1 and TRBJ1-5, with D unresolved. V was clipped by 1 base and J by 3 bases, with 7 bases between them. The CDR3 is 14 amino acids. CDR1 is LGHDT, CDR2 YNNKEL, per germline (reference sequence). CDR3 coding DNA: TGTGCCAGCAGCCAAGGATCGAACAATCAGCCCCAGCATTTT. Translating it yields CASSQGSNNQPQHF.

There are a few counts of this clonotype. This chain links TRBV5-1 with TRBJ1-6; 7 bases are shared with TRBD1. V was clipped by 1 base and J by 8 bases; unmatched bases: 3. CDR1 is SGHRS, CDR2 YFSETQ, per germline. The CDR3 consists of 14 residues. This CDR3 reads CASSLLGTDSPLHF. The DNA for the CDR3 is TGCGCCAGCAGCTTGTTAGGGACAGATTCACCCCTCCACTTT.

This clonotype has only a few counts. The chain recombines TRBV20-1 with TRBJ1-2; D uncertain. The CDR3 has 14 amino acids. The V and J ends lost 5 bases and 7 bases respectively, with 20 bases between them. Germline lookup yields CDR1 DFQATT and CDR2 SNEGSKA (reference sequence). The CDR3 is CSALKDRVKSGYTF. DNA for the CDR3: TGCAGTGCTTTGAAGGATCGAGTGAAGAGTGGCTACACCTTC.

This clonotype occurred many times. The J gene is TRBJ2-1, the V gene TRBV7-9, with TRBD2 identical over 11 bases. The CDR3 is 18 residues long. Germline V gives CDR1 SEHNR, CDR2 FQNEAQ (reference sequence). With 3 bases clipped from V and 3 bases from J, the junction kept 10 bases outside the gene matches. CDR3 protein: CASSLPLRLAGNYNEQFF. CDR3 nucleotides: TGTGCCAGCAGCTTGCCCCTCCGACTAGCGGGGAACTACAATGAGCAGTTCTTC.

The chain recombines TRBV10-3 with TRBJ2-7; no firm D call. Germline CDR1 reads ENHRY; CDR2 reads SYGVKD. V dropped 11 bases and J dropped 4 bases, with 15 bases sitting between them. This CDR3 is built from 12 residues. CDR3 loop: CAASGGWYEQYF. Here the CDR3 DNA reads TGTGCCGCTTCGGGTGGGTGGTACGAGCAGTACTTC.

This chain joins TRBV5-1 and TRBJ2-1, with D unresolved. Germline V gene data show CDR1 as SGHRS and CDR2 as YFSETQ. With 5 bases removed from V and 10 bases from J, the gap between germline ends came to 10 bases. This CDR3 comprises 11 residues. For the CDR3, the DNA is TGCGCCAGCAGTCCTGACTGGGAGCAGTTCTTC. Its protein product is CASSPDWEQFF. Together with reference TRBV5-1 and TRBJ2-1, the CDR3 gives the full variable domain: KAGVTQTPRYLIKTRGQQVTLSCSPISGHRSVSWYQQTPGQGLQFLFEYFSETQRNKGNFPGRFSGRQFSNSRSEMNVSTLELGDSALYLCASSPDWEQFFGPGTRLTVL.

This clonotype was counted only a few times. This chain connects TRBV7-2 to TRBJ2-1; no clear D gene. Germline CDR1 is SGHTA and CDR2 is FQGNSA. The V and J ends lost 5 bases and 0 bases respectively, with 14 bases between them. This CDR3 is 16 amino acids long. CDR3 nucleotides: TGTGCCAGCAGCCGCGACTCGGCGAGCTCCTACAATGAGCAGTTCTTC. Protein: CASSRDSASSYNEQFF.